This T cell receptor beta chain derives from a study of OX40 agonist ivuxolimab in advanced cancers. At the level of the study: Patients in the trial were receiving intravenous ivuxolimab every 2 weeks, at doses of 0.01 to 10 mg/kg.

The V and J ends lost 0 bases and 0 bases respectively, with 10 bases between them. The CDR3 totals 16 residues. The germline V gene has CDR1 SGHDN and CDR2 FVKESK. Sequencing used immunoSEQ multiplex PCR; TCRdb keeps in-frame clones, though not all of them. The sample lists over 100,000 clones, less than 95% occurring once. The material was CD4+ or CD8+ T cells sorted from blood, obtained in a trial of the OX40 agonist ivuxolimab. The receptor was derived from an adult with an advanced solid tumor such as melanoma, head and neck, liver or kidney cancer. The V and J genes are TRBV14 and TRBJ2-3; no definite D call. The CDR3 DNA reads as TGTGCCAGCAGCCAAGATCAGACTGCTAGCACAGATACGCAGTATTTT. Its translation: CASSQDQTASTDTQYF.